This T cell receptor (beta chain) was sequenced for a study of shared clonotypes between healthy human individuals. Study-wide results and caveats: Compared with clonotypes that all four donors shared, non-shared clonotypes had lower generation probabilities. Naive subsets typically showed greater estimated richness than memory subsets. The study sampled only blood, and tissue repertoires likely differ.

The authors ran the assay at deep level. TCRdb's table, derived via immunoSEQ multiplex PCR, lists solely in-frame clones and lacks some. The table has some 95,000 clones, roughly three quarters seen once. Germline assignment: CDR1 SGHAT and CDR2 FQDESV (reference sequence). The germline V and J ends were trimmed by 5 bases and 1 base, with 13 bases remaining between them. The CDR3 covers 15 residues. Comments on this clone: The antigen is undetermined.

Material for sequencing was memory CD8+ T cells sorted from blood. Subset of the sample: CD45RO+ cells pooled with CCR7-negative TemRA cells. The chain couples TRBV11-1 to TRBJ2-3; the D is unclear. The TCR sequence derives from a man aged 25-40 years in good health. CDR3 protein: CASSLWEEGTDTQYF. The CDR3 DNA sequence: TGTGCCAGCAGCCTCTGGGAAGAGGGCACAGATACGCAGTATTTT.